This TCR beta chain was recorded in a study of T-cell reconstitution after alpha-beta-depleted transplantation in children. V was clipped by 4 bases and J by 1 base, with 11 bases between them. In germline, CDR1 is SGHDN, CDR2 FVKESK. CDR3 length: 15 residues. The TCRbeta library incorporated unique molecular identifiers. TCRdb passed the PCR reads through MiXCR, listing each CDR3 protein once. The table shows a few hundred thousand distinct CDR3 sequences, with approximately 30% occurring only once. The TCR originated in a boy younger than two with Wiskott-Aldrich syndrome, due to receive a stem cell transplant. The sample consisted of PBMCs, taken before TCRalphabeta/CD19-depleted stem cell transplant. V is TRBV14 and J is TRBJ2-1; possibly TRBD2 for D (5 bases). The CDR3 DNA reads as TGTGCCAGCAGCCCCGCACTAGGGTCCTACAATGAGCAGTTCTTC. Its translation: CASSPALGSYNEQFF. Using reference TRBV14 and TRBJ2-1 for the parts outside the CDR3, the full variable domain is EAGVTQFPSHSVIEKGQTVTLRCDPISGHDNLYWYRRVMGKEIKFLLHFVKESKQDESGMPNNRFLAERTGGTYSTLKVQPAELEDSGVYFCASSPALGSYNEQFFGPGTRLTVL.